This T cell receptor (beta chain) emerged from a study of blood T cell repertoires in COVID-19 (TCRdb year 2020). Looking at the study overall: Samples covering the acute and convalescent phases of COVID-19 were provided by collaborators in the United States, Italy and Spain. Samples came from the ongoing ImmuneRACE study (first 160 participants) plus 1,254 subjects from 6 global collaborators. Where available, HLA class I and class II types were taken from metadata supplied by the sample provider and were not determined by assay-based typing. Sample metadata almost always included a de-identified subject ID, COVID-19 status, age in years and sex. Subjects who had been exposed to COVID-19, were actively infected with it, or had recovered from it provided the deeply sampled blood TCRbeta repertoires that made up the dataset. The repertoires were released in a freely available public database intended as a resource for research on the immune response to SARS-CoV-2. The material from the prospective study consisted of cDNA or gDNA derived from T cells, B-cell-depleted T cells, or PBMCs. Points the paper makes about the study in general: The amount of clinical and demographic metadata varied by source and participant and was provided uncurated.

A remark on this clone: What this receptor recognizes is not known. Per-nucleotide qualities are absent, and no much larger clonotype sits a single base away.

TCRbeta CDR3 regions were amplified from genomic DNA by means of the immunoSEQ Assay, a bias-controlled multiplex PCR. The paper's processing steps were these. Nucleated cell counts per sample were estimated from amplification of reference gene primers within the assay. Sequence reads were collapsed and filtered to measure the absolute abundance of every unique TCRbeta CDR3 rearrangement. For each sample, productive Simpson clonality was calculated as the square root of Simpson's diversity index across productive rearrangements. The immuneACCESS repertoire file appears here via TCRdb, limited to in-frame rearrangements. These files lack a portion of the clones; in checked studies, under half of the deficit traces to unresolved V genes, and the cause of the others is not known. V and J calls and clone size follow that table, whereas D and trimming were derived from the DNA. This sample is represented by roughly 150,000 clones; around four fifths of them were singletons. The ten largest clones take up approximately 8% of the sample.

CDR1 and CDR2 (MNHNS, SASEGT) derive from the germline V gene. V drops 0 bases and J drops 2 bases, leaving 16 bases in between. There are 18 amino acids in the CDR3, from cysteine to phenylalanine inclusive. Kept here is only the CDR3 DNA, which spans 54 bases and is read in frame from base 1. One collaborating source in Seattle enrolled patients while the patients were actively infected and followed the patients over time throughout the course of disease. Whole blood was collected in K2EDTA tubes by collaborating institutions according to the institutions' own protocols. For TCRbeta analysis, collaborators shipped samples as frozen whole blood, isolated PBMCs, or DNA extracted from either of those sample types.

This receptor was identified in a woman of 80 years or more with COVID-19, enrolled during active disease. Sequencing used peripheral blood. Rearrangement joined TRBV6-1 to TRBJ2-2; the best D guess is TRBD1, with 6 bases matching. Read as DNA, the sequence is TGTGCCAGCAGTGAAGCGATTCCGACAGGAACAAACACCGGGGAGCTGTTTTTT. This sequence encodes CASSEAIPTGTNTGELFF.